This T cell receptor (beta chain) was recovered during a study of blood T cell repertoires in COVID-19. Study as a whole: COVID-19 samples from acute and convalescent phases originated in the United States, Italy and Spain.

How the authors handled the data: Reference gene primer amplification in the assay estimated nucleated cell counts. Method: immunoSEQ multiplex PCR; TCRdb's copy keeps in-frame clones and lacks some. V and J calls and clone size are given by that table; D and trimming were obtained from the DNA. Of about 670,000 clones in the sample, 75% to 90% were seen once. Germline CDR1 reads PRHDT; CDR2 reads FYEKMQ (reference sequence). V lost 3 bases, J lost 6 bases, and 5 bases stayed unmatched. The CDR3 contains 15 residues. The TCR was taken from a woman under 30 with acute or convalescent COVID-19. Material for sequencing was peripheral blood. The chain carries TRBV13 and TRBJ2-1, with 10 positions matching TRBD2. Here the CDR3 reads CASSLRAGGPNEQFF. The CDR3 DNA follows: TGTGCCAGCAGCTTGCGAGCGGGGGGGCCCAATGAGCAGTTCTTC.